This T cell receptor (beta chain) is from a study of OX40 agonist ivuxolimab in advanced cancers. Study-wide context: An agonistic human IgG2 monoclonal antibody against OX40 (CD134) was given. Study-level findings and limits: Undetermined was the antigen specificity of the expanded peripheral T cells.

Regarding this clone: The antigen remains undetermined.

V was clipped by 2 bases and J by 2 bases; unmatched bases: 2. There are 15 residues in the CDR3. Germline values: CDR1 MNHNS, CDR2 SASEGT. Sampled blood was obtained at baseline, cycle 4 day 1, and cycle 7 day 1. Assay used: immunoSEQ multiplex PCR; TCRdb lists only in-frame clones, some missing. Here the sample spans over 55,000 clones, 75% to 90% being singletons. The receptor was isolated from an adult with an advanced solid tumor such as melanoma, head and neck, liver or kidney cancer. The chain uses TRBV6-1 and TRBJ2-7, with 11 bases identical to TRBD1. Specimen: CD4+ or CD8+ T cells sorted from blood, collected in a trial of the OX40 agonist ivuxolimab. This CDR3 is CASSEWGQGAYEQYF. The CDR3 coding sequence is TGTGCCAGCAGTGAATGGGGACAGGGGGCCTACGAGCAGTACTTC.